Below are 27 T cell receptor beta chains sequenced from a single sample in a study of OX40 agonist ivuxolimab in advanced cancers. Only in-frame clones appear in the TCRdb table, and some are missing; sequencing was by immunoSEQ multiplex PCR. The sample holds roughly 100,000 clones, approximately 90% seen once. The sequences come from CD4+ or CD8+ T cells sorted from blood, collected in a trial of the OX40 agonist ivuxolimab. The receptors stem from an adult with an advanced solid tumor such as melanoma, head and neck, liver or kidney cancer.

V usage is TRBV5-1 and J usage is TRBJ2-1; 12 nucleotides agree with TRBD2. CDR3 length: 16 residues. Trimming removed 4 bases from V and 7 bases from J; junction bases left unmatched: 9. Looked up from germline, CDR1 is SGHRS and CDR2 is YFSETQ. The CDR3 loop is CASSPPSGRAGNEQFF. CDR3 nucleotide sequence: TGCGCCAGCAGCCCGCCTAGCGGGAGGGCCGGTAATGAGCAGTTCTTC.

This chain connects TRBV5-4 to TRBJ2-7; 8 bases agree with TRBD1. After removal of 3 bases from V and 3 bases from J, the junction contained 5 bases not matched to a gene. This CDR3 is 14 amino acids long. Germline CDR1 reads SGHNT; CDR2 reads YYREEE (reference sequence). In DNA, the CDR3 is TGTGCCAGCAGCTGGGGGACAGGCATCTACGAGCAGTACTTC. Encoded protein: CASSWGTGIYEQYF.

The genes are TRBV6-6 and TRBJ1-1, with TRBD1 matching over 9 bases. J gave up 4 bases and V 2 bases, and 8 bases lay outside the gene matches. The germline V gene encodes CDR1 MNHNY and CDR2 SVGAGI (reference sequence). This CDR3 is built from 16 residues. The CDR3 spells CASSYEKQGASTEAFF. Here the CDR3 DNA reads TGTGCCAGCAGTTACGAAAAACAGGGGGCCAGCACTGAAGCTTTCTTT.

CDR3 sequence reads: CASSFGGFGQPQHF. For the CDR3, the DNA is TGTGCCAGCAGCTTCGGGGGGTTCGGGCAGCCCCAGCATTTT. V is TRBV7-6 and J is TRBJ1-5; D possibly corresponds to TRBD1 (5 bases). Germline assignment: CDR1 SGHVS and CDR2 FNYEAQ. V was cut by 3 bases and J by 7 bases, with 13 bases left in between. The CDR3 has 14 amino acids.

The rearrangement links TRBV11-2 to TRBJ2-6, with a weak D call TRBD1 (5 bases). Germline V CDR1 and CDR2: SGHAT, FQNNGV. The CDR3 covers 15 residues. V shed 3 bases and J shed 0 bases, with 6 bases lying between them. Here the CDR3 DNA reads TGTGCCAGCAGCTTCAGGGACTCTGGGGCCAACGTCCTGACTTTC. Amino acids: CASSFRDSGANVLTF.

The chain has TRBV6-6 and TRBJ1-1, with a possible D match to TRBD1 (5 bases). Germline CDR1 reads MNHNY; CDR2 reads SVGAGI (reference sequence). V lost 7 bases and J lost 6, with 15 bases in between. The CDR3 loop spans 13 amino acids. CDR3 protein: CASTVTGVAEAFF. The DNA for the CDR3 is TGTGCCAGCACCGTTACGGGGGTGGCTGAAGCTTTCTTT.

This chain links TRBV5-6 with TRBJ2-7; the D gene is possibly TRBD2 (5 bases). Trimming removed 1 base from V and 6 bases from J, with 11 bases in between. The CDR3 loop spans 13 amino acids. CDR1 SGHDT and CDR2 YYEEEE come from the germline V gene. CDR3 in DNA: TGTGCCAGCAGCTTGTCGGAGGTGGGCGAGCAGTACTTC. It encodes CASSLSEVGEQYF.

This clone was found a few times. The rearrangement uses TRBV11-3 and TRBJ2-5; D gene ambiguous. Germline V gene lookup returns CDR1 SGHNT and CDR2 YENEEA. Trimming pared 6 bases from V and 3 bases from J, leaving 11 bases between. The CDR3 has 13 residues. CDR3 coding DNA: TGTGCCAGCAGACACATAGGAGAAGAGACCCAGTACTTC. Residues: CASRHIGEETQYF. Full variable domain (rest looked up from reference TRBV11-3 and TRBJ2-5): EAGVVQSPRYKIIEKKQPVAFWCNPISGHNTLYWYLQNLGQGPELLIRYENEEAVDDSQLPKDRFSAERLKGVDSTLKIQPAELGDSAVYLCASRHIGEETQYFGPGTRLLVL.

The chain uses TRBV10-3 and TRBJ2-2; a weak D match, TRBD2 (5 bases). The CDR3 is made up of 15 amino acids. The V gene lost 8 bases and the J gene lost 0 bases, with 13 bases spanning the gap. Germline V gene data show CDR1 as ENHRY and CDR2 as SYGVKD. CDR3 coding DNA: TGTGCCATCCAGCAGCGGTCCTCGAACACCGGGGAGCTGTTTTTT. It codes for CAIQQRSSNTGELFF.

Only one count was recorded for this clone. The V gene is TRBV11-3, the J gene TRBJ1-6, with unresolved D. V dropped 2 bases and J dropped 5 bases, with 7 bases sitting between them. The CDR3 extends over 14 amino acids. Germline CDR1 SGHNT, CDR2 YENEEA. The DNA of the CDR3 is TGTGCCAGCAGCTTACGACAAAATAATTCACCCCTCCACTTT. It encodes CASSLRQNNSPLHF.

The V gene is TRBV18, the J gene TRBJ2-1, with 10 positions matching TRBD2. Trimming cost V 1 base and J 0 bases; bases outside gene matches: 6. The CDR3 has 18 residues. Germline V gene sequence: CDR1 KGHSH, CDR2 LQKENI. CDR3 sequence reads: CASSPRGSGGSSYNEQFF. The CDR3 DNA is TGTGCCAGCTCACCACGGGGTAGCGGGGGGAGCTCCTACAATGAGCAGTTCTTC.

This rearrangement joins TRBV10-2 to TRBJ2-7; TRBD2 matches at 7 bases. The germline V gene encodes CDR1 WSHSY and CDR2 SAAADI. This CDR3 is 15 amino acids long. With 0 bases clipped from V and 2 bases from J, the junction kept 4 bases outside the gene matches. The CDR3 protein is CASSESVRGTYEQYF. The CDR3 DNA is TGCGCCAGCAGTGAGTCTGTGCGGGGGACCTACGAGCAGTACTTC.

V usage is TRBV5-4 and J usage is TRBJ1-4; 10 nucleotides agree with TRBD1. CDR3 length equals 17 residues. Germline loops: CDR1 SGHNT, CDR2 YYREEE (reference sequence). The ends lost 2 bases at V and 7 bases at J; junction bases unmatched: 11. For the CDR3, the DNA is TGTGCCAGCAGCTTATCCGGACAGGGGGAAATAGGTGAAAAACTGTTTTTT. Amino acid sequence: CASSLSGQGEIGEKLFF.

For this clone: In the same sample, other DNA sequences code for this CDR3. The rearrangement joins TRBV19 to TRBJ2-7; 8 bases map to TRBD1. After removal of 5 bases from V and 4 bases from J, the junction contained 4 bases not matched to a gene. Germline V gene sequence: CDR1 LNHDA, CDR2 SQIVND (reference sequence). The CDR3 has 13 amino acids. The CDR3 sequence is CASSPGQAYEQYF. As DNA, the CDR3 is TGTGCCAGTAGTCCGGGACAGGCGTACGAGCAGTACTTC.

V is TRBV6-6 and J is TRBJ1-6; 10 nucleotides align to TRBD1. With 5 bases clipped from V and 5 bases from J, the junction kept 6 bases outside the gene matches. The CDR3 runs to 16 residues. CDR1 is MNHNY, CDR2 SVGAGI, per germline (reference sequence). The CDR3 loop reads CASSPGQGVDNSPLHF. The CDR3 DNA reads TGTGCCAGCAGTCCCGGACAGGGGGTAGATAATTCACCCCTCCACTTT.

This clone has just a few counts. This chain connects TRBV2 to TRBJ2-3; no clear D gene. V lost 2 bases, J lost 2 bases, and 5 bases lay in between. The CDR3 consists of 13 residues. Germline values: CDR1 SNHLY, CDR2 FYNNEI. The CDR3, as DNA: TGTGCCAGCAGTGAAAACCCCACAGATACGCAGTATTTT. Encoded protein: CASSENPTDTQYF.

V usage is TRBV4-1 and J usage is TRBJ2-1; TRBD2 matches at 8 bases. Germline V gene sequence: CDR1 MGHRA, CDR2 YSYEKL. CDR3 length equals 16 residues. Trimming removed 3 bases from V and 2 bases from J; junction bases left unmatched: 6. The CDR3 DNA is TGCGCCAGCAGCCATCCGAGCGGGGGCGCCTACAATGAGCAGTTCTTC. Its protein product is CASSHPSGGAYNEQFF.

This rearrangement joins TRBV27 to TRBJ2-7, with 8 bases identical to TRBD1. Germline CDR1 is MNHEY and CDR2 is SMNVEV (reference sequence). The CDR3 spans 15 residues. V lost 2 bases to trimming and J lost 2 bases; unmatched junction nucleotides: 5. CDR3 sequence (DNA): TGTGCCAGCAGTTTACACCGGGACAGGCCCTACGAGCAGTACTTC. This encodes CASSLHRDRPYEQYF.

This rearrangement joins TRBV10-3 to TRBJ1-1; D remains unclear. V lost 7 bases and J lost 4, with 16 bases in between. CDR3 length: 14 residues. Germline CDR1 and CDR2: ENHRY and SYGVKD. DNA for the CDR3: TGTGCCATCACTGACCGACCGGGGAGCACTGAAGCTTTCTTT. Translating gives CAITDRPGSTEAFF.

As DNA, the CDR3 is TGTGCCAGCAGCCCGCCGTATGGCGAGCAGTACTTC. Translated, it gives CASSPPYGEQYF. This rearrangement joins TRBV7-9 to TRBJ2-5; no firm D call. TRBJ2-7 matches the DNA end more closely, so the J call is doubtful. CDR1 is SEHNR and CDR2 is FQNEAQ in the germline V gene (reference sequence). This CDR3 region has 12 residues.

The V gene is TRBV10-3, the J gene TRBJ2-5; 10 bases are shared with TRBD2. J was trimmed by 5 bases and V by 6 bases; bases with no gene match: 9. This CDR3 comprises 15 residues. Germline V gene data show CDR1 as ENHRY and CDR2 as SYGVKD. For the CDR3, the DNA is TGTGCCATCAGCCTTAGCGGGAGGACTGAGGAGACCCAGTACTTC. It is translated as CAISLSGRTEETQYF.

The V and J genes are TRBV2 and TRBJ1-5; D uncertain. This CDR3 has 14 amino acids. V dropped 1 base and J dropped 3 bases, with 7 bases sitting between them. The germline gives CDR1 SNHLY, CDR2 FYNNEI. The CDR3, as DNA: TGTGCCAGCAGTGAAGGACTGTACAATCAGCCCCAGCATTTT. As protein: CASSEGLYNQPQHF.

This sequence joins TRBV11-3 and TRBJ2-7; possible D gene TRBD1, 8 bases. The CDR3 extends over 17 amino acids. The V end was cut by 5 bases, the J end by 2 bases, with 22 bases between. The germline gives CDR1 SGHNT, CDR2 YENEEA. For the CDR3, the DNA is TGTGCCAGCAGCCGGGGGGTCAACAGGGGGATAGCCTACGAGCAGTACTTC. It specifies CASSRGVNRGIAYEQYF. Full variable domain (rest looked up from reference TRBV11-3 and TRBJ2-7): EAGVVQSPRYKIIEKKQPVAFWCNPISGHNTLYWYLQNLGQGPELLIRYENEEAVDDSQLPKDRFSAERLKGVDSTLKIQPAELGDSAVYLCASSRGVNRGIAYEQYFGPGTRLTVT.

This chain links TRBV27 with TRBJ1-5; no definite D call. Trimming cost V 6 bases and J 0 bases, with 6 bases left between them. Germline V gene sequence: CDR1 MNHEY, CDR2 SMNVEV (reference sequence). The CDR3 is 13 residues long. The CDR3 is CASRTYSNQPQHF. The CDR3 DNA is TGTGCCAGCAGGACCTATAGCAATCAGCCCCAGCATTTT.

The gene calls are TRBV5-4 and TRBJ1-4; perhaps TRBD1 as D (5 bases). This CDR3 spans 14 amino acids. Germline V gene sequence: CDR1 SGHNT, CDR2 YYREEE (reference sequence). V was trimmed by 4 bases and J by 7 bases, leaving 14 bases between them. DNA of the CDR3: TGTGCCAGCAGCGATACAGCCGGGGCTGAAAAACTGTTTTTT. It translates to CASSDTAGAEKLFF.

V usage is TRBV5-6 and J usage is TRBJ1-1; D gene unclear. There are 15 residues in the CDR3. CDR1 is SGHDT and CDR2 is YYEEEE in the germline V gene. V lost 0 bases and J lost 5, with 14 bases in between. For the CDR3, the DNA is TGTGCCAGCAGCTTGGCGGTGACCCTGAGGACTGAAGCTTTCTTT. Residues: CASSLAVTLRTEAFF.

The V call is TRBV19, the J call TRBJ2-6, with unresolved D. CDR1 and CDR2 from the germline V gene are LNHDA and SQIVND (reference sequence). V lost 3 bases, J lost 3 bases, and 12 bases lay in between. CDR3 size: 16 residues. CDR3 protein: CASSISGAGGANVLTF. The CDR3 DNA is TGTGCCAGTAGTATCTCCGGTGCTGGTGGGGCCAACGTCCTGACTTTC.